A selection of T cell receptor beta chains follows, all from one sample in a study of blood T cell repertoires in COVID-19. Assay: immunoSEQ multiplex PCR; the TCRdb copy retains only in-frame clones and omits some. There are approximately 60,000 clones in the sample; around four fifths occur only once, and 3.5% lies in the top ten. Sequencing used peripheral blood. Receptor source: a woman of 80 years or more with acute or convalescent COVID-19. Both conserved end residues are part of each CDR3. Only part of the rows carry a size: once, few, many, or a class if the clone is expanded.

clone_size: .
v_call: TRBV4-1
j_call: TRBJ2-7
cdr3_aa: CASSQEQRGSSYEQYF

clone_size: .
v_call: TRBV19
j_call: TRBJ1-1
cdr3_aa: CASRSDRVRTEAFF

clone_size: .
v_call: TRBV7-2
j_call: TRBJ1-2
cdr3_aa: CASSPRAGKDGYTF

clone_size: .
v_call: TRBV28
j_call: TRBJ1-1
cdr3_aa: CASSLPWGGQGHTEAFF

clone_size: .
v_call: TRBV5-1
j_call: TRBJ2-7
cdr3_aa: CASRGQGADEQYF

clone_size: .
v_call: TRBV5-1
j_call: TRBJ2-6
cdr3_aa: CASNPVRGTGANVLTF

clone_size: .
v_call: TRBV18
j_call: TRBJ2-7
cdr3_aa: CASSPTPSYEQYF

clone_size: .
v_call: TRBV7-9
j_call: TRBJ2-3
cdr3_aa: CASSLVQTDTQYF

clone_size: .
v_call: TRBV6-5
j_call: TRBJ1-2
cdr3_aa: CASRKQAWDGYTF

clone_size: few
v_call: TRBV12-1
j_call: TRBJ1-6
cdr3_aa: CASSQRDRGLIISPLHF

clone_size: .
v_call: TRBV27
j_call: TRBJ2-7
cdr3_aa: CASKSSGTAEYEQYF

clone_size: .
v_call: TRBV7-2
j_call: TRBJ1-2
cdr3_aa: CASSTGQVNYGYTF

clone_size: .
v_call: TRBV7-8
j_call: TRBJ1-2
cdr3_aa: CASSRGGGNYGYTF

clone_size: .
v_call: TRBV28
j_call: TRBJ1-2
cdr3_aa: CASSLGTGKNYGYTF

clone_size: .
v_call: TRBV11-1
j_call: TRBJ2-3
cdr3_aa: CASSSNPSRETQYF

clone_size: .
v_call: TRBV24-1
j_call: TRBJ2-7
cdr3_aa: CATSGGVPYEQYF

clone_size: .
v_call: TRBV15
j_call: TRBJ2-5
cdr3_aa: CATSRDQGAETQYF

clone_size: once
v_call: TRBV10-3
j_call: TRBJ2-1
cdr3_aa: CAISDVLAGGAEQFF

clone_size: .
v_call: TRBV30
j_call: TRBJ1-2
cdr3_aa: CAWSATVYGYTF

clone_size: .
v_call: TRBV27
j_call: TRBJ2-3
cdr3_aa: CASSLAGTDTQYF

clone_size: few
v_call: TRBV6-4
j_call: TRBJ1-4
cdr3_aa: CASRPGQGSEKLFF

clone_size: .
v_call: TRBV19
j_call: TRBJ2-2
cdr3_aa: CASATSGSGELFF

clone_size: few
v_call: TRBV12-2
j_call: TRBJ2-7
cdr3_aa: CASRLNTTCGSCTSYEQYF

clone_size: .
v_call: TRBV5-4
j_call: TRBJ2-3
cdr3_aa: CASSPSGGRDTQYF

clone_size: .
v_call: TRBV3-1/TRBV3-2
j_call: TRBJ2-3
cdr3_aa: CASSQERLAPEDTQYF

clone_size: .
v_call: TRBV10-2
j_call: TRBJ2-2
cdr3_aa: CASSELGGYTGELFF

clone_size: .
v_call: TRBV5-8
j_call: TRBJ2-2
cdr3_aa: CASSWTGTSGNTGELFF

clone_size: .
v_call: TRBV5-1
j_call: TRBJ1-1
cdr3_aa: CASSPGAREEAFF

clone_size: once
v_call: TRBV7-9
j_call: TRBJ2-7
cdr3_aa: CASSPGQGYEQYF

clone_size: .
v_call: TRBV7-2
j_call: TRBJ1-1
cdr3_aa: CASSFPLAEAFF

clone_size: few
v_call: TRBV5-1
j_call: TRBJ2-3
cdr3_aa: CASRPWTSGTDTQYF

clone_size: .
v_call: TRBV2
j_call: TRBJ1-4
cdr3_aa: CASSVLVVGAVEKLFF

clone_size: .
v_call: TRBV4-1
j_call: TRBJ2-3
cdr3_aa: CASSQGPTGTSADTQYF

clone_size: .
v_call: TRBV27
j_call: TRBJ2-3
cdr3_aa: CASSLGSGTIHTQYF

clone_size: few
v_call: TRBV29-1
j_call: TRBJ2-7
cdr3_aa: CSVLGLAGAKEQYF

clone_size: .
v_call: TRBV6-5
j_call: TRBJ2-7
cdr3_aa: CASSYQRENYEQYF

clone_size: .
v_call: TRBV6-6
j_call: TRBJ1-5
cdr3_aa: CASSYSAAASNQPQHF

clone_size: .
v_call: TRBV3-1/TRBV3-2
j_call: TRBJ2-7
cdr3_aa: CASSHRDRGRYEQYF

clone_size: .
v_call: TRBV29-1
j_call: TRBJ2-7
cdr3_aa: CSVGRGADEQYF

clone_size: .
v_call: TRBV5-1
j_call: TRBJ2-7
cdr3_aa: CASSLLAPPGFF

clone_size: .
v_call: TRBV5-1
j_call: TRBJ2-7
cdr3_aa: CASSPENRYEQYF

clone_size: .
v_call: TRBV28
j_call: TRBJ1-1
cdr3_aa: CASSLWDSNTEAFF

clone_size: .
v_call: TRBV11-1
j_call: TRBJ2-2
cdr3_aa: CASSLVRAGELFF

clone_size: .
v_call: TRBV6-6
j_call: TRBJ2-3
cdr3_aa: CASSYSLAGTDTQYF

clone_size: once
v_call: TRBV4-2
j_call: TRBJ2-1
cdr3_aa: CASSQAQTRTTTEQFF